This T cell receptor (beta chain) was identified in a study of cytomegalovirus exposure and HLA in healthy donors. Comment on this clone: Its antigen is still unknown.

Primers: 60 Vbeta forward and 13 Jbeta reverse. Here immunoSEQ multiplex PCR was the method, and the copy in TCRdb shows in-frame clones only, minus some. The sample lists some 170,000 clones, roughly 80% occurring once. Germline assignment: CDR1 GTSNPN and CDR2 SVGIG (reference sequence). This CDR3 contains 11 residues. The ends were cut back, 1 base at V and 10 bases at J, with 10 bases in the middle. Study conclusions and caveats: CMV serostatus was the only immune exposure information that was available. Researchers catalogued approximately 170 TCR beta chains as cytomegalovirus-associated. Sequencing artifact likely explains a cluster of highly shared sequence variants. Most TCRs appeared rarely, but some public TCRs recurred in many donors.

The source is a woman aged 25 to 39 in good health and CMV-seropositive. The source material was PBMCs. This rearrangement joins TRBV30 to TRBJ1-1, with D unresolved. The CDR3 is CAWSDPPGAFF. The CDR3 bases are TGTGCCTGGAGTGATCCTCCGGGAGCTTTCTTT.